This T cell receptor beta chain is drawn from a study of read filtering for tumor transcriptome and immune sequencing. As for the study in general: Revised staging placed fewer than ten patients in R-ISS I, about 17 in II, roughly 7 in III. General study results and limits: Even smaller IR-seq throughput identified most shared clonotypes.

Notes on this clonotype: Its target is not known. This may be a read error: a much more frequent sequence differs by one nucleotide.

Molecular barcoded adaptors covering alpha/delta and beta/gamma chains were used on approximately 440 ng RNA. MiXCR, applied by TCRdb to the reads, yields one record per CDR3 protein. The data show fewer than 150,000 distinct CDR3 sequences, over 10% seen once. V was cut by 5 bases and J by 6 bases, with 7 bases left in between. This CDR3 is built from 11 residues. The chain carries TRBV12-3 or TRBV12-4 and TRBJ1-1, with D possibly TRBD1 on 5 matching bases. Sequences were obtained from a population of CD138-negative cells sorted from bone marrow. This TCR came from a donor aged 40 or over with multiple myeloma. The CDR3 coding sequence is TGTGCCAGCAGTGGGGGAGCTGAAGCTTTCTTT. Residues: CASSGGAEAFF.